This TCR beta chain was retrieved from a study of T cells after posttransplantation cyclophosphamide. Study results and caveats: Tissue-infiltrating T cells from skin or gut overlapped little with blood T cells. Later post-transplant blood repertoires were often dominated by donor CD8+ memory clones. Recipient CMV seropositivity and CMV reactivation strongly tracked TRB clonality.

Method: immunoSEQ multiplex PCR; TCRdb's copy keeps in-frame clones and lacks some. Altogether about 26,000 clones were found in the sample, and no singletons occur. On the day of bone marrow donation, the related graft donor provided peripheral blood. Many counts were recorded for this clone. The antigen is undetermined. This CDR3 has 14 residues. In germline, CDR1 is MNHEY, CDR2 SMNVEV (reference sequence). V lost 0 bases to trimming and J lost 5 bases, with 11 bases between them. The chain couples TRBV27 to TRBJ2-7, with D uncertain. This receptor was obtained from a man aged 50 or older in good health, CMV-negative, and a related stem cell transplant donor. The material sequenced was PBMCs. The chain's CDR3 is CASSLSPGYDEQYF. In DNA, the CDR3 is TGTGCCAGCAGTTTATCGCCCGGGTACGACGAGCAGTACTTC.